The 9 T cell receptor beta chains listed next were all sequenced from one sample in a study of T cell clonotyping in hematopoietic cell transplantation (TCRdb year 2021). To prepare the library, the immunoSEQ multiplex PCR assay was applied. Imported from immuneACCESS, the table was reduced by TCRdb to in-frame sequences with V and J called. These copies leave out some clones; in studies compared against another copy, an unresolved V gene accounts for under half, and the cause of the remainder is not known. This sample comprises about 69,000 clones, 85% to 95% of them detected only once. The biggest ten clones account for about 1.5% of the sample. Sequencing was carried out using peripheral blood mononuclear cells. The receptors shown here come from a man aged 50 to 60 in good health. Some clones in this sample may be carry-over from other donors' samples.

The J gene is TRBJ1-2, the V gene TRBV19, with 12 bases matching TRBD1. The junction had 10 bases not matched to a gene; V was cut back by 6 bases and J by 8 bases. Per germline, CDR1 LNHDA and CDR2 SQIVND (reference sequence). The CDR3 extends over 15 amino acids. The CDR3 DNA is TGTGCCAGTAGGAAGGAGGGACAGGGGGCAGGCGGCTACACCTTC. Encoded protein: CASRKEGQGAGGYTF.

The table lists this clone with a count of one. J is TRBJ1-2 and V is TRBV2, with a possible D match to TRBD1 (6 bases). V was pared by 3 bases and J by 5 bases, with 16 bases between. The CDR3 has 15 amino acids. The germline V gene encodes CDR1 SNHLY and CDR2 FYNNEI. The CDR3 DNA sequence: TGTGCCAGCAGTGATCAGGGGCCGACCCGATATGGCTACACCTTC. Residues: CASSDQGPTRYGYTF.

The chain links TRBV6-5 to TRBJ2-7; 8 bases map to TRBD1. The CDR3 is 14 amino acids. Trimming at V came to 1 base and at J to 7 bases, leaving 6 bases not matched to a gene. Germline CDR1 and CDR2: MNHEY and SVGAGI. The CDR3 region is CASSYFQGAGEQYF. The CDR3 DNA is TGTGCCAGCAGTTACTTCCAGGGGGCAGGTGAGCAGTACTTC.

The CDR3 is CASSLALLETQYF. CDR3 coding DNA: TGTGCCAGCAGCTTAGCACTCTTAGAGACCCAGTACTTC. The rearrangement links TRBV7-3 to TRBJ2-5; D uncertain. The CDR3 runs to 13 residues. V lost 2 bases, J lost 4 bases, and 8 bases lay in between. Germline assignment: CDR1 SGHTA and CDR2 FQGTGA.

The chain is built from TRBV5-4 and TRBJ1-2; D may be TRBD1 (6 bases). Germline CDR1 reads SGHNT; CDR2 reads YYREEE (reference sequence). Trimming stripped 5 bases from V and 8 bases from J, with 19 bases between. The CDR3 spans 14 residues. The DNA for the CDR3 is TGTGCCAGCAGAAAATACAGGGCCCTAGACGGCTACACCTTC. It yields the protein CASRKYRALDGYTF.

This rearrangement joins TRBV5-1 to TRBJ2-3, with 8 bases lining up with TRBD2. The J segment lost 6 bases and the V segment lost 4 bases, leaving 10 bases of the junction unmatched. This CDR3 comprises 15 residues. Germline V gene sequence: CDR1 SGHRS, CDR2 YFSETQ. The CDR3 DNA sequence: TGCGCCAGCAGCCTTAGCGGGGCCACGACGGATACGCAGTATTTT. Protein product: CASSLSGATTDTQYF.

The chain joins TRBV14 to TRBJ2-1; the match to TRBD1 covers 8 bases. The CDR3 runs to 15 residues. With V trimmed by 4 bases and J by 5 bases, 7 bases remained unmatched. Germline V gene sequence: CDR1 SGHDN, CDR2 FVKESK. CDR3 DNA: TGTGCCAGCAGCCCTCGGCAGGGGGCTGACAATGAGCAGTTCTTC. Encoded protein: CASSPRQGADNEQFF. The full variable domain, with the rest looked up from reference TRBV14 and TRBJ2-1, is EAGVTQFPSHSVIEKGQTVTLRCDPISGHDNLYWYRRVMGKEIKFLLHFVKESKQDESGMPNNRFLAERTGGTYSTLKVQPAELEDSGVYFCASSPRQGADNEQFFGPGTRLTVL.

This clone was seen only once. The chain links TRBV6-5 to TRBJ2-7; D is possibly TRBD2 (6 bases). The CDR3 spans 15 residues. V lost 6 bases and J 0 bases, leaving 15 bases between the germline ends. Germline V CDR1 and CDR2: MNHEY, SVGAGI. In DNA form, the CDR3 reads TGTGCCAGCAGCCCCGGAGAGGGACTCTCCTACGAGCAGTACTTC. Residues: CASSPGEGLSYEQYF.

In the case of this clone: One junction end does not reproduce the germline sequence, and a read error may be involved. In DNA form, the CDR3 reads TGTGCCAGCAGCCCGATGGGGAATACAAGAGGGGACTTC. Translating it yields CASSPMGNTRGDF. The chain joins TRBV14 to TRBJ1-2; tentative D call: TRBD1 (5 bases). The CDR3 has 13 amino acids. Germline values: CDR1 SGHDN, CDR2 FVKESK.